This T cell receptor (beta chain) was profiled in a study of shared clonotypes between healthy human individuals. Whole-study context: Donors had three CD4 naive, three CD4 memory, two CD8 naive and one CD8 memory plate apiece.

Only in-frame clones appear in the TCRdb table, and some are missing; sequencing was by immunoSEQ multiplex PCR. The data contain some 1,600,000 clones, under 99% of them singletons. Findings and caveats of the study: Generation of non-shared clonotypes was less probable than generation of clonotypes shared by all four donors. Estimated clonotype richness was generally higher in naive than memory subsets.

Germline V CDR1 and CDR2: SGHRS, YFSETQ. The CDR3 runs 13 residues. V lost 7 bases to trimming and J lost 7 bases; unmatched junction nucleotides: 7. On this clone: The antigen is not known.

The sequence was collected from a man aged 25 to 40 in good health. This chain connects TRBV5-1 to TRBJ2-1, with 8 bases aligning to TRBD2. The sequenced material came from naive CD4+ T cells sorted from blood. Subset indicated: CD45RA+ positively selected. The CDR3 bases are TGCGCCAGCGGCGCGGGGGGTGAGAATGAGCAGTTCTTC. It specifies CASGAGGENEQFF.